The clone carrying this T cell receptor (beta chain) was observed many times. Its antigen is undetermined. This specimen belongs to a study of T cells in Graves' hyperthyroidism and ophthalmopathy. Study-level results: Most thyroid clonotypes with frequency above 0.001 were detected in blood.

Amplification targeted TCR beta CDR3 regions from RNA transcripts. With the HTBI primer set, the TCR CDR3 went through a first round of RT-PCR. TCRdb itself ran the multiplex PCR reads through MiXCR, one entry per CDR3 protein. The table includes about 570,000 distinct CDR3 sequences, 46% detected once. The CDR3 covers 16 residues. Looked up from germline, CDR1 is SGHAT and CDR2 is FQNNGV. Unmatched junction bases numbered 12, after V lost 5 bases and J lost 8 bases. The chain employs TRBV11-2 and TRBJ1-4; 9 bases match TRBD1. The sequencing input was peripheral blood or thyroid tissue (not recorded which). This TCR was sampled from an adult woman with Graves' disease, either hyperthyroidism or ophthalmopathy (not recorded which). The CDR3 loop is CASSRRLGQGYEKLFF. CDR3 sequence (DNA): TGTGCCAGCAGCCGCCGCCTGGGACAGGGATACGAAAAACTGTTTTTT. The whole variable domain, remainder taken from reference TRBV11-2 and TRBJ1-4, is EAGVAQSPRYKIIEKRQSVAFWCNPISGHATLYWYQQILGQGPKLLIQFQNNGVVDDSQLPKDRFSAERLKGVDSTLKIQPAKLEDSAVYLCASSRRLGQGYEKLFFGSGTQLSVL.